The entry below gives a single T cell receptor beta chain sequence along with its context. The data stem from a study of T cell changes during pregnancy in multiple sclerosis. This CDR3 has 16 residues. Trimming pared 0 bases from V and 3 bases from J, leaving 11 bases between. The V gene's germline CDR1 is LNHDA and CDR2 SQIVND (reference sequence). Only in-frame clones appear in the TCRdb table, and some are missing; sequencing was by immunoSEQ multiplex PCR. The sample records about 50,000 clones, approximately 90% being singletons. Sample: CD4+ T cells from peripheral blood mononuclear cells, taken after pregnancy. The sequence derives from a female donor with multiple sclerosis, enrolled in a pregnancy study. V and J are TRBV19 and TRBJ2-2; D might be TRBD1 (5 bases). The CDR3 coding sequence is TGTGCCAGTAGTATAGATTTCAGGGCATACACCGGGGAGCTGTTTTTT. Its translation: CASSIDFRAYTGELFF.